Each of the 24 T cell receptor beta chains below was sequenced from the same sample in a study of CD8 T cells in ankylosing spondylitis. TCRdb used MiXCR to reprocess the 5' RACE reads, holding one entry per CDR3 protein. This table holds about 130,000 distinct CDR3 sequences, over 10% found once. The sample consisted of blood, either unsorted or a sorted T cell fraction (not recorded which). The source of these receptors is a female donor with ankylosing spondylitis or in good health (not recorded which).

Concerning this clonotype itself: A much bigger clone sits one base away, suggesting this may be a read error. V gene TRBV12-1 combines with J gene TRBJ2-3. TRBV12-1 is a documented pseudogene. CDR3 length: 15 residues. The CDR3 reads CASSFDQRNTDTQYF. Here the CDR3 DNA reads TGTGCCAGCAGCTTCGACCAAAGGAATACAGATACGCAGTATTTT.

This clonotype came up a few times. This chain links TRBV7-2 with TRBJ1-6, with 7 bases identical to TRBD1. The CDR3 sequence is 15 residues long. CDR1 and CDR2 (germline): SGHTA, FQGNSA. V dropped 5 bases and J dropped 7; count of bases not matched to a gene: 8. The CDR3 region is CASSPQGISNSPLHF. The CDR3 coding sequence is TGTGCCAGCAGCCCACAGGGGATCTCAAATTCACCCCTCCACTTT.

In this sample, this clonotype turned up many times. V is TRBV5-5 and J is TRBJ2-7, with 10 bases identical to TRBD2. Unmatched junction bases numbered 4, after V lost 1 base and J lost 6 bases. Per germline, CDR1 SGHKS and CDR2 YYEKEE (reference sequence). CDR3 size: 14 residues. CDR3 sequence reads: CASSLSSGRGEQYF. The CDR3 coding sequence is TGTGCCAGCAGCTTGAGCAGCGGGAGGGGCGAGCAGTACTTC. Looking up the rest from reference TRBV5-5 and TRBJ2-7 gives the full variable domain: DAGVTQSPTHLIKTRGQQVTLRCSPISGHKSVSWYQQVLGQGPQFIFQYYEKEERGRGNFPDRFSARQFPNYSSELNVNALLLGDSALYLCASSLSSGRGEQYFGPGTRLTVT.

At least ten counts were recorded for this clonotype. This sequence joins TRBV6-1 and TRBJ2-7; D is unresolved. The V gene's germline CDR1 is MNHNS and CDR2 SASEGT. Between the trimmed V and J ends, which lost 7 bases and 4 bases, there was a span of 17 bases. CDR3 size: 14 residues. CDR3 in amino acids: CASKPNLGPYEQYF. Written as DNA, the CDR3 is TGTGCCAGCAAACCTAATCTGGGTCCGTACGAGCAGTACTTC.

This clonotype occurred many times. The CDR3 here is CSVEQAGNTIYF. The CDR3 bases are TGCAGCGTTGAGCAGGCGGGAAACACCATATATTTT. V gene TRBV29-1 combines with J gene TRBJ1-3; unclear D gene. Trimming shortened V by 3 bases and J by 4 bases, and 7 bases separated the two germline ends. This CDR3 region has 12 residues. Germline V lookup: CDR1 SQVTM, CDR2 ANQGSEA.

This clonotype was counted at least ten times. V usage is TRBV12-3 or TRBV12-4 and J usage is TRBJ2-1; 8 bases align to TRBD1. This CDR3 is 18 amino acids long. The trim removed 3 bases at V and 4 bases at J, leaving 14 bases unmatched. DNA for the CDR3: TGTGCCAGCAGTTTCGAGAGGACAGGGAATCCCTTTTACAATGAGCAGTTCTTC. Residues: CASSFERTGNPFYNEQFF.

This chain uses TRBV11-2 with TRBJ2-5; D remains unclear. The germline V gene encodes CDR1 SGHAT and CDR2 FQNNGV. The CDR3 extends over 13 amino acids. V was pared by 9 bases and J by 5 bases, with 16 bases between. The CDR3 DNA reads TGTGCCAGTTCCCACTTGGTTGGGGAGACCCAGTACTTC. As protein: CASSHLVGETQYF.

This clonotype was observed at least ten times. This chain uses TRBV24-1 with TRBJ2-3; 7 positions match TRBD2. CDR1 is KGHDR and CDR2 is SFDVKD in the germline V gene. Trimming cost V 3 bases and J 6 bases; bases outside gene matches: 14. This CDR3 comprises 17 residues. The CDR3 region is CATSDGWSGAFPDTQYF. The CDR3 nucleotides read TGTGCCACCAGTGATGGATGGAGCGGGGCATTCCCGGATACGCAGTATTTT.

This clonotype was counted ten times or more. This chain joins TRBV14 and TRBJ1-3; 11 bases map to TRBD1. The germline V gene has CDR1 SGHDN and CDR2 FVKESK. Unmatched junction bases numbered 6, after V lost 2 bases and J lost 3 bases. This CDR3 comprises 17 residues. Here the CDR3 reads CASSQQPGQGVGNTIYF. CDR3 coding DNA: TGTGCCAGCAGCCAACAACCGGGACAGGGGGTTGGAAACACCATATATTTT.

This chain's CDR3 is CSSLYLSGRMDEQFF. The CDR3 coding sequence is TGCAGCTCCCTATACCTTAGCGGGAGAATGGATGAGCAGTTCTTC. The V gene is TRBV29-1, the J gene TRBJ2-1; 9 nucleotides align to TRBD2. This CDR3 has 15 amino acids. The V and J ends lost 8 bases and 8 bases, in that order; junction bases with no gene match: 16. Germline CDR1 is SQVTM and CDR2 is ANQGSEA.

As regards this clonotype: A much larger clone sits a single nucleotide away, making a read error possible. The chain has TRBV10-3 and TRBJ1-1, with D possibly matching TRBD1 (6 bases). Germline-derived CDR1 and CDR2 are ENHRY and SYGVKD. Trimming shortened V by 4 bases and J by 5 bases, and 11 bases separated the two germline ends. CDR3 length: 13 amino acids. The CDR3 coding sequence is TGTGCCATCAGTGTTAGGACAGATACTGAAGCTTTCTTT. The encoded protein is CAISVRTDTEAFF.

J is TRBJ2-1 and V is TRBV28; TRBD2 aligns across 8 bases. Germline CDR1 is MDHEN and CDR2 is SYDVKM. The V gene end was trimmed by 5 bases and the J gene end by 2 bases; junction bases not matched to a gene: 5. The CDR3 has 15 amino acids. Here the CDR3 reads CASSPPGGPYNEQFF. DNA of the CDR3: TGTGCCAGCAGTCCTCCGGGGGGGCCCTACAATGAGCAGTTCTTC. Full variable domain (rest looked up from reference TRBV28 and TRBJ2-1): DVKVTQSSRYLVKRTGEKVFLECVQDMDHENMFWYRQDPGLGLRLIYFSYDVKMKEKGDIPEGYSVSREKKERFSLILESASTNQTSMYLCASSPPGGPYNEQFFGPGTRLTVL.

The table lists this clonotype with many counts. This sequence joins TRBV7-3 and TRBJ1-1, with unresolved D. Between the trimmed V and J ends, which lost 5 bases and 1 base, there was a span of 14 bases. The CDR3 has 15 amino acids. The V gene's germline CDR1 is SGHTA and CDR2 FQGTGA. This chain's CDR3 is CASSLDGQKNTEAFF. The DNA of the CDR3 is TGTGCCAGCAGCCTGGACGGCCAGAAGAACACTGAAGCTTTCTTT.

This clonotype was found many times. The chain couples TRBV20-1 to TRBJ2-1, with 9 bases lining up with TRBD2. The CDR3 totals 14 residues. CDR1 is DFQATT and CDR2 is SNEGSKA in the germline V gene (reference sequence). V gave up 4 bases and J gave up 3 bases; unmatched junction bases: 4. The CDR3: CSAMTSGYYNEQFF. The CDR3 coding sequence is TGCAGTGCTATGACTAGCGGCTACTACAATGAGCAGTTCTTC.

This clonotype was counted many times. The chain combines TRBV19 with TRBJ1-1; no definite D call. Germline-derived CDR1 and CDR2 are LNHDA and SQIVND (reference sequence). V shed 8 bases and J shed 7 bases, with 8 bases lying between them. CDR3 length: 10 amino acids. The DNA for the CDR3 is TGTGCCAGTGTTGGGTATGAAGCTTTCTTT. Translated, it gives CASVGYEAFF. Drawing the rest from reference TRBV19 and TRBJ1-1, the complete variable domain is DGGITQSPKYLFRKEGQNVTLSCEQNLNHDAMYWYRQDPGQGLRLIYYSQIVNDFQKGDIAEGYSVSREKKESFPLTVTSAQKNPTAFYLCASVGYEAFFGQGTRLTVV.

This clonotype was recorded many times. This chain uses TRBV5-6 with TRBJ1-1; TRBD1 aligns across 7 bases. The V gene's germline CDR1 is SGHDT and CDR2 YYEEEE. The ends lost 4 bases at V and 6 bases at J; junction bases unmatched: 6. There are 13 residues in the CDR3. The CDR3 loop reads CASSVQGVAEAFF. DNA for the CDR3: TGTGCCAGCAGCGTGCAGGGGGTCGCTGAAGCTTTCTTT.

The sample holds many counts of this clonotype. V usage is TRBV29-1 and J usage is TRBJ1-2; D is ambiguous. Trimming shortened V by 4 bases and J by 1 base, and 10 bases separated the two germline ends. From germline, CDR1 is SQVTM and CDR2 ANQGSEA. CDR3 length equals 13 residues. In DNA form, the CDR3 reads TGCAGCGTTGGGGAGGGAAATAACTATGGCTACACCTTC. Its translation: CSVGEGNNYGYTF.

Ten or more counts support this clonotype. J is TRBJ2-3 and V is TRBV10-3; D not certain. CDR1 is ENHRY and CDR2 is SYGVKD in the germline V gene. Trimming cost V 6 bases and J 0 bases, with 10 bases left between them. This CDR3 spans 14 amino acids. For the CDR3, the DNA is TGTGCCATCAGCCTCACTGAGAGCACAGATACGCAGTATTTT. This encodes CAISLTESTDTQYF.

Judged by abundance, this clonotype is medium-sized. This chain joins TRBV5-1 and TRBJ1-1, with D uncertain. Germline V CDR1 and CDR2: SGHRS, YFSETQ. This CDR3 region has 13 residues. V gave up 2 bases and J gave up 0 bases, with 5 bases separating them. CDR3 in amino acids: CASSLEMNTEAFF. The CDR3, as DNA: TGCGCCAGCAGCTTAGAGATGAACACTGAAGCTTTCTTT.

In its sample, this clonotype was seen many times. The chain joins TRBV7-9 to TRBJ2-1; D unresolved. Germline loops: CDR1 SEHNR, CDR2 FQNEAQ (reference sequence). The CDR3 contains 15 residues. Trimming stripped 5 bases from V and 0 bases from J, with 11 bases between. The CDR3: CASSQRPSSYNEQFF. CDR3 DNA: TGTGCCAGCAGCCAGCGCCCCTCCTCCTACAATGAGCAGTTCTTC. The whole variable domain, filled in from reference TRBV7-9 and TRBJ2-1, reads DTGVSQNPRHKITKRGQNVTFRCDPISEHNRLYWYRQTLGQGPEFLTYFQNEAQLEKSRLLSDRFSAERPKGSFSTLEIQRTEQGDSAMYLCASSQRPSSYNEQFFGPGTRLTVL.

This clonotype was recorded many times. This chain uses TRBV7-8 with TRBJ2-1; D ambiguous. Per the germline V gene, CDR1 is SGHVS and CDR2 is FQNEAQ. V was clipped by 5 bases and J by 5 bases, with 1 base between them. This CDR3 is 10 amino acids long. CDR3 sequence (DNA): TGTGCCAGCAGCGACAATGAGCAGTTCTTC. Translating gives CASSDNEQFF.

This clonotype was detected many times. The chain is built from TRBV12-3 or TRBV12-4 and TRBJ2-2; TRBD2 aligns across 7 bases. V trimming: 7 bases; J trimming: 0 bases; junction bases outside the gene matches: 5. The CDR3 is made up of 15 amino acids. The CDR3 DNA is TGTGCCAGCACCGTCAGCGGGGCGAACACCGGGGAGCTGTTTTTT. Its protein is CASTVSGANTGELFF.

This clonotype was counted ten times or more. This rearrangement joins TRBV27 to TRBJ1-2; maybe TRBD1 (5 bases). Trimming removed 6 bases from V and 4 bases from J, with 18 bases in between. This CDR3 is 15 amino acids long. Germline loops: CDR1 MNHEY, CDR2 SMNVEV (reference sequence). CDR3 DNA sequence: TGTGCCAGCAGACCCGGGACGCAGGAATCCTATGGCTACACCTTC. Residues: CASRPGTQESYGYTF.

In this sample, this clonotype turned up many times. The J gene is TRBJ2-5, the V gene TRBV5-1; weak D call: TRBD2 (7 bases). The CDR3 runs to 15 residues. CDR1 and CDR2 from the germline V gene are SGHRS and YFSETQ. Deletions cut 5 bases from V and 5 bases from J, with 19 bases between. The CDR3 sequence is CASRRGGALEETQYF. DNA of the CDR3: TGCGCCAGCAGACGAGGGGGGGCCCTGGAGGAGACCCAGTACTTC.